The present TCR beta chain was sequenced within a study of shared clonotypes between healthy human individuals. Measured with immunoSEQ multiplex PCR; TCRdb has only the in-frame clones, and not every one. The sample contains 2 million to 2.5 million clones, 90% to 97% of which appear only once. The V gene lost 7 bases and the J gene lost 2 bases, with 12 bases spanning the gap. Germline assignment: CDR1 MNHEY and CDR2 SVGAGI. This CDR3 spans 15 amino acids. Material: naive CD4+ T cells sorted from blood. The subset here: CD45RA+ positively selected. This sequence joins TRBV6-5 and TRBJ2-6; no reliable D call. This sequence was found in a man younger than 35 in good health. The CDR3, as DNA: TGTGCCAGCAAGAAAGGCTCCCCTGGGGCCAACGTCCTGACTTTC. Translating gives CASKKGSPGANVLTF.